Sequencing of this TCR beta chain was carried out in a study of OX40 agonist ivuxolimab in advanced cancers. Profiled with immunoSEQ multiplex PCR; TCRdb holds only in-frame clones, not every one. Among 65,000 to 95,000 clones listed, roughly 84% were seen once. Germline trimming cut 5 bases from V and 6 bases from J; bases unmatched to any gene: 8. CDR1 is MNHNS and CDR2 is SASEGT in the germline V gene. The CDR3 length is 14 residues. This TCR was recovered from an adult with an advanced solid tumor such as melanoma, head and neck, liver or kidney cancer. Here the sequenced sample was CD4+ or CD8+ T cells sorted from blood, taken in a trial of the OX40 agonist ivuxolimab. This chain joins TRBV6-1 and TRBJ1-2, with TRBD1 matching over 8 bases. The CDR3 protein is CASSPTDRVNGYTF. CDR3 bases: TGTGCCAGCAGTCCGACGGACAGGGTCAATGGCTACACCTTC.